Included here is one T cell receptor (beta chain) sequence, with context. The CDR3 loop spans 16 amino acids. Germline V gives CDR1 MNHEY, CDR2 SMNVEV (reference sequence). V shed 5 bases, J shed 5 bases, and the junction held 15 bases outside the gene matches. The data were taken from a study of blood T cell repertoires in COVID-19. Looking at the study overall: Acute-phase and convalescent COVID-19 samples originated in the United States, Italy and Spain.

Profiling relied on immunoSEQ multiplex PCR, and the TCRdb table lists in-frame clones only, not all of them. The sample records 250,000 or so clones, around 87% being singletons. J is TRBJ2-7 and V is TRBV27; 7 bases fit TRBD2. Sequenced: PBMCs or T cells enriched from blood (not recorded which). The sequence derives from a woman aged 50 to 60 who had recovered from COVID-19. This CDR3 reads CASSPLLTGGSHEQYF. CDR3 nucleotides: TGTGCCAGCAGTCCCCTCTTGACGGGCGGGAGCCACGAGCAGTACTTC.